Each of the 6 T cell receptor beta chains below was sequenced from the same sample in a study of blood T cell repertoires in COVID-19. Measured with immunoSEQ multiplex PCR; TCRdb has only the in-frame clones, and not every one. The profile shows some 370,000 clones, about 89% of them singletons. The specimen sequenced was peripheral blood. These receptors all stem from a woman aged 25 to 39 with COVID-19, enrolled during active disease.

This rearrangement joins TRBV11-1 to TRBJ2-3; 13 bases align to TRBD2. J lost 6 bases, V lost 5 bases, and 8 bases had no gene match. From germline, CDR1 is SGHAT and CDR2 FQDESV (reference sequence). The CDR3 has 16 residues. CDR3 protein: CASSQRLAGGSDTQYF. The CDR3 bases are TGTGCCAGCAGCCAAAGACTAGCGGGAGGATCGGATACGCAGTATTTT.

This clone was seen a single time. V is TRBV20-1 and J is TRBJ2-3; the match to TRBD2 covers 9 bases. This CDR3 has 14 amino acids. Germline V lookup: CDR1 DFQATT, CDR2 SNEGSKA (reference sequence). The V gene end was trimmed by 3 bases and the J gene end by 4 bases; junction bases not matched to a gene: 5. The CDR3 bases are TGCAGTGCTAGTTTAGCGGGAGAGCCAGATACGCAGTATTTT. This encodes CSASLAGEPDTQYF.

The V gene is TRBV28, the J gene TRBJ2-1; 9 bases agree with TRBD1. The germline CDR1 and CDR2 sequences are MDHEN and SYDVKM. The CDR3 length is 14 residues. V shed 2 bases, J shed 7 bases, and the junction held 3 bases outside the gene matches. The CDR3 DNA is TGTGCCAGCAGTTTACACAGGGGGCGAAATGAGCAGTTCTTC. It translates to CASSLHRGRNEQFF.

The gene calls are TRBV9 and TRBJ1-3; D not resolved. Germline lookup yields CDR1 SGDLS and CDR2 YYNGEE. The CDR3 totals 14 residues. Trimming took 0 bases from V and 2 from J, leaving 6 bases between them. CDR3 nucleotides: TGTGCCAGCAGCGTAGAACTCGCTGGAAACACCATATATTTT. It encodes CASSVELAGNTIYF.

As regards this clone: The same CDR3 can be traced to other DNA sequences in this sample. The rearrangement links TRBV12-3 or TRBV12-4 to TRBJ2-7; D not resolved. V dropped 5 bases and J dropped 3 bases, with 8 bases sitting between them. The CDR3 totals 12 residues. CDR3 amino acids: CASSPTSYEQYF. The CDR3 DNA sequence: TGTGCCAGCAGTCCCACCAGCTACGAGCAGTACTTC.

The chain combines TRBV4-1 with TRBJ1-2; weak D call: TRBD1 (6 bases). CDR1 MGHRA and CDR2 YSYEKL come from the germline V gene. Trimming stripped 5 bases from V and 5 bases from J, with 12 bases between. The CDR3 length is 13 residues. The CDR3 reads CASSFRTAYGYTF. CDR3 DNA sequence: TGCGCCAGCAGCTTCCGGACAGCTTATGGCTACACCTTC.